This paragraph covers one T cell receptor (beta chain) sequence. Its antigen is currently not known. No base qualities exist here, and no much larger clone lies one base off it. The sample is drawn from a study of vaccination and CD4 T cells after COVID-19 (dated by TCRdb to between 2022 and 2023). Regarding the study in general: In the convalescent cohort there were six males and four females, among whom were two Hispanic individuals, seven Caucasians, two Asians and one multiracial person. As controls, cultures received a CEFX viral epitope pool (the positive control), an HIV-1 Nef peptide pool (the negative control), or no peptide at all. For stimulating the cultures, overlapping spike peptide pools were used, derived from SARS-CoV-2 as well as from the common cold coronaviruses HCoV-NL63, HCoV-OC43 and HCoV-229E. Two doses of either the Pfizer-BioNTech BNT162b2 vaccine (n=8) or the Moderna mRNA-1273 vaccine (n=2) were administered to participants. At the TCR clonotype level, an earlier paper using these donors assessed memory CD4+ T cell crossreactivity between SARS-CoV-2 and common cold coronavirus spike proteins. In roughly 11 COVID-19 convalescent patients and 4 infection-naive healthy vaccine recipients, the spike-specific CD4+ TCR repertoire before mRNA vaccination was compared with the repertoire after mRNA vaccination. Post-COVID blood samples from convalescent patients were collected a median of about 100 days after diagnosis, with a range of roughly 35 to 180 days. Post-vaccine blood samples were collected a median of about 66 days after the second vaccine dose, ranging from about 13 to 250 days.

Receptor amplification or capture employed PCR. DNA from cultured CD4+ T cells underwent TCR sequencing with the Oncomine TCR Beta short-read assay at the Johns Hopkins FTIC core. Genomic DNA was extracted from the cultured CD4+ T cells with the QIAamp micro DNA kit. Oncomine TCR Beta libraries made from cultured CD4+ T cells were pooled using unique dual indexes and sequenced on an Illumina iSeq 100. Under the source paper's analysis protocol: Non-productive sequences were filtered out, and CDR3s that did not start with C, did not end with F or W, or were shorter than 7 amino acids were discarded. Antigen-specific clonotypes were identified with the MANAFEST web application by comparing peptide-stimulated wells with reference and other culture wells. To be called positive, a clone needed an FDR below 0.05, an odds ratio above 5, and a productive frequency above 0.1% in at least two of three replicate wells. A clonotype was classed as cross-reactive if the clonotype showed significant expansion both in SARS-CoV-2 spike wells and in at least one common cold coronavirus spike condition. Levenshtein distances (stringdist) and unrooted phylogenetic trees (ape) in R version 3.6.1 were used to assess CDR3 homology. TCRdb's own reprocessing of the public reads used fastp at Q25 and MiXCR and kept productive beta chains. Rows with one shared CDR3 protein collapse into an entry with the most common genes and DNA. Clone size and V and J calls follow TCRdb, not the original study. Across this sample there are thousands of distinct CDR3 sequences, with around a third seen only once. The leading ten clones occupy roughly 34% of the sample.

The CDR3 measures 11 amino acids from cysteine to phenylalanine. The read is trimmed to its CDR3 DNA, 33 bases read in frame from base 1. V is pared back by 6 bases and J by 5 bases, with 5 bases lying between the germline termini. From the germline V gene, CDR1 is KGHSH and CDR2 is LQKENI. The intended sense of this specimen's treatment or condition label: roughly nine-day PBMC culture with coronavirus spike peptide pools or control peptides (ViraFEST assay). CD4+ T cells from unexposed donors were collected before the COVID-19 pandemic (2011-2018). The ViraFEST assay was used in the study, in which antigen-specific T cells were expanded with peptide pools and expanded clonotypes were subsequently identified by TCR sequencing. More than 1.5 million PBMCs per well were cultured in IMDM with approximately 4.9% human AB serum and 8.5 to 10 IU/ml IL-2, plus 10 ug/ml peptide pools. On days 3 and 7, half of the culture medium was replaced with fresh IL-2-containing medium. After ten to eleven days of culture, CD4+ T cells were isolated by negative selection using the EasySep CD4+ T cell isolation kit. Unexposed donor CD4+ T cells were tested for reactivity to SARS-CoV-2 S and N and four common cold coronavirus spike pools, as cell number allowed. Ficoll-Paque Plus gradient centrifugation was used to isolate PBMCs from whole blood, and the isolated PBMCs were then either used fresh or cryopreserved at -140C. In general, triplicate wells were set up for every culture condition. Leukapheresis product for the unexposed donors was purchased commercially.

Results the study describes overall, beyond this receptor: An increase in the median number of SARS-CoV-2-reactive clonotypes from more than 20 after infection to approximately 41 after vaccination was observed, but the change was not found to be significant. In convalescent patients, a median around 89% of post-vaccine SARS-CoV-2-reactive clones were detected only after vaccination, suggesting vaccine-specific priming. Relatively few convalescent patients were included in the study, and early timepoints after natural infection were not analyzed. In convalescent patients, nearly all vaccine-specific clones (304 of 307) were found to be mono-reactive for SARS-CoV-2 spike rather than cross-reactive with common cold coronaviruses.

This receptor was obtained from a human donor in good health. Sequenced sample: CD4+ T cells from blood, cultured in vitro. The rearranged segments are TRBV18 and TRBJ2-1, with the D gene uncertain. The nucleotide sequence is given as TGTGCCAGCTCCCGGGACAATGAGCAGTTCTTC. This encodes CASSRDNEQFF.